The 9 T cell receptor beta chains reported below all come from one sample, sequenced in a study of OX40 agonist ivuxolimab in advanced cancers. Clones were sequenced by immunoSEQ multiplex PCR, and TCRdb holds only the in-frame ones, with some missing. The sample carries tens of thousands of clones, 84% recorded once. The starting material was CD4+ or CD8+ T cells sorted from blood, obtained in a trial of the OX40 agonist ivuxolimab. The receptors derive from an adult with an advanced solid tumor such as melanoma, head and neck, liver or kidney cancer.

The chain recombines TRBV5-1 with TRBJ2-3; 12 bases line up with TRBD1. This CDR3 is built from 17 residues. V lost 8 bases and J lost 1; bases outside the gene matches: 11. Germline assignment: CDR1 SGHRS and CDR2 YFSETQ. In nucleotides, the CDR3 is TGCGCCAGTACGGGACAGGGGGCTCGGTGGGGCACAGATACGCAGTATTTT. Translated, it gives CASTGQGARWGTDTQYF.

V is TRBV28 and J is TRBJ1-5; perhaps TRBD1 as D (6 bases). Trimming pared 10 bases from V and 0 bases from J, leaving 16 bases between. The V gene's germline CDR1 is MDHEN and CDR2 SYDVKM. The CDR3 is 15 amino acids. The CDR3 DNA is TGTGCCACACGGCCGGGGGGGGCTAGCAATCAGCCCCAGCATTTT. This encodes CATRPGGASNQPQHF.

The chain employs TRBV9 and TRBJ2-3; TRBD2 agrees at 8 bases. With V trimmed by 4 bases and J by 6 bases, 13 bases remained unmatched. Per the germline V gene, CDR1 is SGDLS and CDR2 is YYNGEE. This CDR3 spans 16 amino acids. This CDR3 reads CASSPQSRGGRDTQYF. The CDR3 nucleotides are TGTGCCAGCAGCCCGCAAAGTCGGGGGGGCCGGGATACGCAGTATTTT. Based on the CDR3 plus reference TRBV9 and TRBJ2-3, the full variable domain is DSGVTQTPKHLITATGQRVTLRCSPRSGDLSVYWYQQSLDQGLQFLIQYYNGEERAKGNILERFSAQQFPDLHSELNLSSLELGDSALYFCASSPQSRGGRDTQYFGPGTRLTVL.

Of note for this clone: One end of the junction fails to match germline, which may point to a read error. The V and J genes are TRBV15 and TRBJ1-3, with D uncertain. The length of the CDR3 is 13 residues. The germline V gene encodes CDR1 LNHNV and CDR2 YYDKDF (reference sequence). Here the CDR3 reads CATSRDTRQAFNF. The CDR3 DNA follows: TGTGCCACCAGCAGAGATACCCGCCAGGCGTTCAATTTT.

This rearrangement joins TRBV7-9 to TRBJ2-7; D may be TRBD1 (6 bases). Trimming left V 1 base short and J 5 bases short, with 6 bases between. CDR1 and CDR2 (germline): SEHNR, FQNEAQ (reference sequence). CDR3 length: 12 amino acids. The CDR3 nucleotides read TGTGCCAGCAGCTTAGAGGGGGACGAGCAGTACTTC. Translated: CASSLEGDEQYF.

This chain joins TRBV7-2 and TRBJ1-1; weak D call: TRBD1 (6 bases). Germline V gives CDR1 SGHTA, CDR2 FQGNSA. V lost 0 bases to trimming and J lost 6 bases, with 17 bases between them. CDR3 length: 16 residues. Written as DNA, the CDR3 is TGTGCCAGCAGCTTAGCGAGTTTTAGGGGGGTGGCTGAAGCTTTCTTT. This encodes CASSLASFRGVAEAFF.

The rearrangement uses TRBV6-5 and TRBJ2-5, with 8 positions matching TRBD2. V lost 4 bases and J lost 3; bases outside the gene matches: 7. The CDR3 covers 15 residues. From germline, CDR1 is MNHEY and CDR2 SVGAGI. CDR3 in amino acids: CASSSSGLGEETQYF. The CDR3 DNA is TGTGCCAGCAGTTCGTCGGGACTAGGGGAAGAGACCCAGTACTTC.

The chain is built from TRBV28 and TRBJ2-5; D tentatively reads TRBD1 or TRBD2 (6 bases each). Deletions cut 2 bases from V and 2 bases from J, with 9 bases between. Germline CDR1 MDHEN, CDR2 SYDVKM. This CDR3 comprises 14 residues. CDR3 nucleotides: TGTGCCAGCAGTTTAGGGGGGCCGCAAGAGACCCAGTACTTC. Its protein is CASSLGGPQETQYF.

This clone was detected only once. V is TRBV30 and J is TRBJ1-2, with TRBD1 identical over 7 bases. Germline V gene data show CDR1 as GTSNPN and CDR2 as SVGIG (reference sequence). CDR3 size: 13 residues. After removal of 1 base from V and 8 bases from J, the junction contained 7 bases not matched to a gene. Written as DNA, the CDR3 is TGTGCCTGGAGTGCCACAGGGGCTCGGGGCTACACCTTC. It translates to CAWSATGARGYTF.